This T cell receptor beta chain stems from a study of blood T cells in healthy people across ages. Study context: Template switching recovered approximately one barcoded beta molecule for every two T cells. Findings of the study overall: Researchers judged that diversity estimates from one million T cells fell short of true values.

Trimming took 3 bases from V and 3 from J, leaving 17 bases between them. The CDR3 covers 16 residues. The germline gives CDR1 PRHDT, CDR2 FYEKMQ (reference sequence). Researchers isolated at least 6.5 million PBMCs per sample. Next came a second PCR, run for about 6 to 12 cycles, which used a sample-barcoded 5' primer along with a J-beta primer mix. Every single cDNA molecule received a tag from a template-switch adaptor with 12 random nucleotides. TCRdb itself ran the 5' RACE reads through MiXCR, one entry per CDR3 protein. The sample yields some 1.1 million distinct CDR3 sequences, 35% to 40% seen once. Notes on this clonotype: Its specificity is not known.

What was sequenced was blood. The chain links TRBV13 to TRBJ1-2, with D possibly matching TRBD1 (5 bases). This clonotype was sampled from a man between 18 and 35 years old in good health. CDR3 sequence reads: CASSFQGGDADYGYTF. The CDR3 nucleotides read TGTGCCAGCAGCTTTCAGGGAGGAGATGCGGACTATGGCTACACCTTC.